These T cell receptor beta chains were read from a single sample in a study of CD8+CD57+ T cells in acquired aplastic anemia. A single record per CDR3 protein comes from TCRdb applying MiXCR to the reads. Of around 190,000 distinct CDR3 sequences in the sample, roughly 55% were seen once. Sequences were obtained from sorted CD4+, CD8+, or CD8+CD57+ T cells (not recorded which) from PBMCs. The receptors shown here come from a human donor in good health. Both conserved end residues are part of each CDR3. D genes are given only for firm matches. A clone size is listed for some rows: how often the clone was seen (once, few, many), or a class if it is expanded.

V	D	size	J	DNA	CDR3
TRBV7-3	NA	NA	TRBJ2-3	TGTGCCAGCAGCTCCCGGGGAACAGATACGCAGTATTTT	CASSSRGTDTQYF
TRBV10-3	NA	once	TRBJ1-2	TGTGCCATCAGTCAAACGGGGGGGGATGTTAACTATGGCTACACCTTC	CAISQTGGDVNYGYTF
TRBV7-6	NA	NA	TRBJ1-4	TGTGCCAGCAGCTTAGGTGGGAGTGAAAAACTGTTTTTT	CASSLGGSEKLFF
TRBV29-1	TRBD2	NA	TRBJ2-1	TGCAGCACACGTAGCGGCGGGGGAGGATCCTACAATGAGCAGTTCTTC	CSTRSGGGGSYNEQFF
TRBV27	NA	many	TRBJ2-7	TGTGCCAGCAGGCAGGGGGGCAACGAGCAGTACTTC	CASRQGGNEQYF
TRBV4-1	NA	many	TRBJ2-6	TGCGCCAGCAGCCAAGATCAAGCAGGGCTTGGGGCCAACGTCCTGACTTTC	CASSQDQAGLGANVLTF
TRBV7-2	NA	NA	TRBJ2-3	TGCGCCAGCAGTTCTGACCCCACCGATACGCAGTATTTT	CASSSDPTDTQYF
TRBV15	NA	NA	TRBJ1-1	TGTGCCACCAGCAGCCCACGGGCCGTGAACACTGAAGCTTTCTTT	CATSSPRAVNTEAFF
TRBV7-3	NA	NA	TRBJ2-1	TGTGCCAGCAGCAGAGGACAGAGCTCCTACAATGAGCAGTTCTTC	CASSRGQSSYNEQFF
TRBV15	NA	many	TRBJ2-2	TGTGCCACCAGCAGATTTCCCGGGACGGCGAACACCGGGGAGCTGTTTTTT	CATSRFPGTANTGELFF
TRBV6-2/TRBV6-3	TRBD2	many	TRBJ2-1	TGTGCCAGCAGTCAACTAGCGGAGTACAATGAGCAGTTCTTC	CASSQLAEYNEQFF
TRBV19	NA	NA	TRBJ2-3	TGTGCCAGTAGTGACAGGAGCACAGATACGCAGTATTTT	CASSDRSTDTQYF
TRBV9	NA	NA	TRBJ2-7	TGTGCCACCAGCAGGGGGACTAGTTCCTACGAGCAGTACTTC	CATSRGTSSYEQYF
TRBV2	TRBD1	NA	TRBJ2-7	TGTGCCAGCCACCGGACAGGGTTTTACGAGCAGTACTTC	CASHRTGFYEQYF
TRBV7-3	TRBD2	NA	TRBJ2-5	TGTGCCAGCAGCGGACTAGCGGGAGTGGAAGGGGAGACCCAGTACTTC	CASSGLAGVEGETQYF
TRBV2	NA	many	TRBJ1-2	TGTGCCAGCAGTGAAGGGGGGAGTATCTATGGCTACACCTTC	CASSEGGSIYGYTF
TRBV20-1	NA	few	TRBJ1-2	TGCAGTGCTAGTCAGGGTAACTATGGCTACACCTTC	CSASQGNYGYTF
TRBV29-1	NA	NA	TRBJ2-7	TGCAGCGTTGAGGTGGGGGCCGAGTTGTTTTACGAGCAGTACTTC	CSVEVGAELFYEQYF
TRBV2	TRBD1	NA	TRBJ1-4	TGTGCCAGCAGTAAGGACAGGGAGAATGAAAAACTGTTTTTT	CASSKDRENEKLFF
TRBV7-6	TRBD1	NA	TRBJ1-5	TGTGCCAGCAGCTTAGGTACAGGGGACCAGCCCCAGCATTTT	CASSLGTGDQPQHF
TRBV4-1	TRBD2	many	TRBJ2-7	TGCGCCAGCAGTCTCGGACTAGCTTCCTACGAGCAGTACTTC	CASSLGLASYEQYF
TRBV7-2	NA	many	TRBJ2-5	TGTGCCAGCAGCTTATGGGGGGGCAAGCAAGAGACCCAGTACTTC	CASSLWGGKQETQYF
TRBV4-1	NA	many	TRBJ1-1	TGCGCCAGCAGCCAAGCACCTGGACAGCGGAACACTGAAGCTTTCTTT	CASSQAPGQRNTEAFF
TRBV15	NA	many	TRBJ2-2	TGTGCCACCGCAGACACCGGGGAGCTGTTTTTT	CATADTGELFF
TRBV6-5	TRBD1	NA	TRBJ1-2	TGTGCCACCTCGACAGGGAACGGCTACACCTTC	CATSTGNGYTF
TRBV19	NA	once	TRBJ1-1	TGTGCCAGTAGTATAGATTCCGCAGGGGCAAACACTGAAGCTTTCTTT	CASSIDSAGANTEAFF
TRBV7-9	NA	NA	TRBJ1-1	TGTGCCAGCAGCTCCGCCACTGAAGCTTTCTTC	CASSSATEAFF
TRBV11-3	TRBD1	few	TRBJ1-1	TGCGCCAGCAGCTTTCTGGACAGGCCAGCAGGTACTGAAGCTTTCTTT	CASSFLDRPAGTEAFF